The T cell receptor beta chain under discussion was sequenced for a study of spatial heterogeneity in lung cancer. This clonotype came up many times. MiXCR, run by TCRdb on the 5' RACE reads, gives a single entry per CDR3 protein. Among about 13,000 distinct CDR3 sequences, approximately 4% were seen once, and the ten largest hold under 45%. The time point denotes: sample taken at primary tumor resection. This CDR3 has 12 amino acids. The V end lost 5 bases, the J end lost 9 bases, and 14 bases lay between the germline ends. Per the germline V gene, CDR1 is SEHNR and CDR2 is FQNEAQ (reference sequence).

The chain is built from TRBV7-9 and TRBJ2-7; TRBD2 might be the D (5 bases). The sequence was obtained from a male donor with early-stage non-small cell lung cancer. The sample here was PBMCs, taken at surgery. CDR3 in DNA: TGTGCCAGCAGCCCGAGGGAGTTAGGGCAGTACTTC. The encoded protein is CASSPRELGQYF.